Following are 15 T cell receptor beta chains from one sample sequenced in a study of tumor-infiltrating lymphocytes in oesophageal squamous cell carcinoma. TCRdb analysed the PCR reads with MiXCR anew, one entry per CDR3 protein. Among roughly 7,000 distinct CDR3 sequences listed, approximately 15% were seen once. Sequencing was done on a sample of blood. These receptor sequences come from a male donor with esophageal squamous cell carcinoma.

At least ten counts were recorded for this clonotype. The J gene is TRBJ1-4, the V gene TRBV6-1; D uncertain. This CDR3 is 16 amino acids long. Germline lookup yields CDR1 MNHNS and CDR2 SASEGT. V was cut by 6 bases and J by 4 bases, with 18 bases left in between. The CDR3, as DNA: TGTGCCAGCAGGCAAGACCGTTCTGGTGGTAATGAAAAACTGTTTTTT. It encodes CASRQDRSGGNEKLFF.

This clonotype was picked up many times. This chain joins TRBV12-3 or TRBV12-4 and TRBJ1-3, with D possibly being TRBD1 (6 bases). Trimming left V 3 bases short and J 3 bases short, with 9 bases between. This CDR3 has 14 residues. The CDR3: CASSFGGLGNTIYF. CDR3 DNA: TGTGCCAGCAGTTTTGGGGGGCTTGGAAACACCATATATTTT.

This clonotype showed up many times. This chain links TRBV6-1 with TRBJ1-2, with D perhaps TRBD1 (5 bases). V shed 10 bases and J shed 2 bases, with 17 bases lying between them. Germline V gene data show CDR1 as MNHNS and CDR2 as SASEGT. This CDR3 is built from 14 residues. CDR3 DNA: TGTGCCATCAACCACCCGGGACGGAACTATGGCTACACCTTC. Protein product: CAINHPGRNYGYTF.

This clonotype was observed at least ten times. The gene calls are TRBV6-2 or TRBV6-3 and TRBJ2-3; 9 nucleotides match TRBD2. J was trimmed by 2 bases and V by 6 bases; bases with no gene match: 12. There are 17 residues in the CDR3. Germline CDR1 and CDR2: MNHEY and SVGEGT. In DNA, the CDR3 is TGTGCCAGCAGCCCGCGGGTAGCGGGGGCCTTCACAGATACGCAGTATTTT. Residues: CASSPRVAGAFTDTQYF.

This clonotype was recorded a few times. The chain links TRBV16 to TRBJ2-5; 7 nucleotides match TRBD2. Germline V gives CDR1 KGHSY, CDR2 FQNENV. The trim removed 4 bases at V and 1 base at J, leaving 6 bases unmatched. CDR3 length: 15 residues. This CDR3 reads CASSPDASGQETQYF. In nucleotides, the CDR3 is TGTGCCAGCAGCCCCGACGCTAGCGGCCAAGAGACCCAGTACTTC.

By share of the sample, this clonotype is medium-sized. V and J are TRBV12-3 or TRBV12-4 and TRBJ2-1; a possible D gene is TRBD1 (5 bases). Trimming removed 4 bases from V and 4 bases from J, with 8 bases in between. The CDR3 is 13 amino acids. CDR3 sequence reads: CASSSTDYNEQFF. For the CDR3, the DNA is TGTGCCAGCAGTTCGACAGATTACAATGAGCAGTTCTTC.

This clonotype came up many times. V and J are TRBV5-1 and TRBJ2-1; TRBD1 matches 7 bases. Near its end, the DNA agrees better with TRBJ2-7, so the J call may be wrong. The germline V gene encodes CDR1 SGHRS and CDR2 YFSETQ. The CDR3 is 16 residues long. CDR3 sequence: CASSLFATGLSYEQYF. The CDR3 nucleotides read TGCGCCAGCAGCTTGTTCGCGACAGGGCTTTCCTACGAGCAGTACTTC.

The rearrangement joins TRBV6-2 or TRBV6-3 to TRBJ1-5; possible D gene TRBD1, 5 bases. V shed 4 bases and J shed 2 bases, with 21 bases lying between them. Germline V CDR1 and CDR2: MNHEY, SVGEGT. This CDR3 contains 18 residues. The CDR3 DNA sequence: TGTGCCAGCAGTTCCCGAGGAGCGACAGCTTATGGCAATCAGCCCCAGCATTTT. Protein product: CASSSRGATAYGNQPQHF.

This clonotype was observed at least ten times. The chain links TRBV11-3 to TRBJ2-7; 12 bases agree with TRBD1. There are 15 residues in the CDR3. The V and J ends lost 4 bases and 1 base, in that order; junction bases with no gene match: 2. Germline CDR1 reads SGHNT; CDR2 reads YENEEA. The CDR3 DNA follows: TGTGCCAGCAGCTCGGGACAGGGGGCATCCTACGAGCAGTACTTC. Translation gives CASSSGQGASYEQYF. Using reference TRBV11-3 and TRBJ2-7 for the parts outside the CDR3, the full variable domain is EAGVVQSPRYKIIEKKQPVAFWCNPISGHNTLYWYLQNLGQGPELLIRYENEEAVDDSQLPKDRFSAERLKGVDSTLKIQPAELGDSAVYLCASSSGQGASYEQYFGPGTRLTVT.

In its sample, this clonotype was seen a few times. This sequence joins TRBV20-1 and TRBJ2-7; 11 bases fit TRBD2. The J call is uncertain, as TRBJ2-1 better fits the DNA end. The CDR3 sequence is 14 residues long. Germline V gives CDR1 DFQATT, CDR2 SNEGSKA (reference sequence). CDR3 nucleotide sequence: TGCAGTGCTAGAGTTAGCGGGGGGGCTAGTGAGCAGTTCTTC. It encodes CSARVSGGASEQFF.

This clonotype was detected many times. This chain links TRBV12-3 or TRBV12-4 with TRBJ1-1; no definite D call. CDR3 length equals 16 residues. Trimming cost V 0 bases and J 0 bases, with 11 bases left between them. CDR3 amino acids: CASSLADLVLNTEAFF. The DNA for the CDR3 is TGTGCCAGCAGTTTAGCGGATCTCGTCCTGAACACTGAAGCTTTCTTT.

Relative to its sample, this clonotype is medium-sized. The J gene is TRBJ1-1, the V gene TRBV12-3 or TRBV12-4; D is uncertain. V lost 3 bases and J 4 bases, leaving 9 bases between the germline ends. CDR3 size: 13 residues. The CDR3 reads CASSFMQVTEAFF. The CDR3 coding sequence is TGTGCCAGCAGTTTTATGCAAGTCACTGAAGCTTTCTTT.

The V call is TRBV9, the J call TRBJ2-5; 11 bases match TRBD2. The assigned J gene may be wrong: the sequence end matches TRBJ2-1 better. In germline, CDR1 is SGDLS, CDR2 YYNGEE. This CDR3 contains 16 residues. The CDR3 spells CASSAPLAGEDNEQFF. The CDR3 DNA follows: TGTGCCAGCAGCGCTCCACTAGCGGGGGAAGACAATGAGCAGTTCTTC.

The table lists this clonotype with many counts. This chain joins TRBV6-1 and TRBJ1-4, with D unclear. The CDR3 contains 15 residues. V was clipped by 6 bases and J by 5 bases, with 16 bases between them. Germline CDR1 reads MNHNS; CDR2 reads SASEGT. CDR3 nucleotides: TGTGCCAGCAGACACGTGTCGACGGAGAATGAAAAACTGTTTTTT. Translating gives CASRHVSTENEKLFF.

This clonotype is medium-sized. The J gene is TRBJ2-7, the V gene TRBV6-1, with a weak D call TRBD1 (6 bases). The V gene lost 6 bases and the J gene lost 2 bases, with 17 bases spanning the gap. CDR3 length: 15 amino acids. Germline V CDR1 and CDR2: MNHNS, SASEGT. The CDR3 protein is CASSAVNRDPYEQYF. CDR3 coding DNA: TGTGCCAGCAGCGCCGTAAACAGGGATCCCTACGAGCAGTACTTC.